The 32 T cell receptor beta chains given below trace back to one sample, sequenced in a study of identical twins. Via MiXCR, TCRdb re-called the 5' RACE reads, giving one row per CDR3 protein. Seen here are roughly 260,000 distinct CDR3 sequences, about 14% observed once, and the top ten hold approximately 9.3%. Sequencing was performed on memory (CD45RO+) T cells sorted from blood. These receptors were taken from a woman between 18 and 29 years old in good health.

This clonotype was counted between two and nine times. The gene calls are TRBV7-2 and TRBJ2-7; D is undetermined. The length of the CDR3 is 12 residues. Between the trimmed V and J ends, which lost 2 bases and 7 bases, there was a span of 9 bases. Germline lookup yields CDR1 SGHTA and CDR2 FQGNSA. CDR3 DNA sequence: TGTGCCAGCAGCTTAAATATCGGGGAGCAGTACTTC. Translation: CASSLNIGEQYF.

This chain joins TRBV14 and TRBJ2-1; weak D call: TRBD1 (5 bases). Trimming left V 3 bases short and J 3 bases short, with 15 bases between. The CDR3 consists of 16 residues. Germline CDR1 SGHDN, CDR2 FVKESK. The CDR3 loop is CASSQARGTGYNEQFF. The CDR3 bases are TGTGCCAGCAGCCAGGCTAGGGGAACTGGCTACAATGAGCAGTTCTTC.

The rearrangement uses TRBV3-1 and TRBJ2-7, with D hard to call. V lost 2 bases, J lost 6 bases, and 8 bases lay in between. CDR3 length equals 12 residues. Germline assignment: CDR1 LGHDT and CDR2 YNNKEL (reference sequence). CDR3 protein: CASSQRKGEQYF. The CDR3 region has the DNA TGTGCCAGCAGCCAAAGGAAGGGCGAGCAGTACTTC.

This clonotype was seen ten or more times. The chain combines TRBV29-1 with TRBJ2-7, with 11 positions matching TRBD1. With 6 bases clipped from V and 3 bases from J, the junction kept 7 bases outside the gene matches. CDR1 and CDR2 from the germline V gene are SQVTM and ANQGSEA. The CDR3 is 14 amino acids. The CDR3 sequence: CSVRKGTGGYEQYF. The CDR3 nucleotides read TGCAGCGTCCGTAAAGGGACAGGGGGCTACGAGCAGTACTTC.

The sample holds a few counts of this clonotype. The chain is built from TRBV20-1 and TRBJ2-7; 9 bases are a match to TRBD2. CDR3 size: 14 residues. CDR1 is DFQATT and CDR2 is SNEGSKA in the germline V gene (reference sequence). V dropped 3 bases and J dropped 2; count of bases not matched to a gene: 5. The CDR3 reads CSASGSGSTYEQYF. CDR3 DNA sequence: TGCAGTGCTAGCGGTAGCGGGAGCACCTACGAGCAGTACTTC.

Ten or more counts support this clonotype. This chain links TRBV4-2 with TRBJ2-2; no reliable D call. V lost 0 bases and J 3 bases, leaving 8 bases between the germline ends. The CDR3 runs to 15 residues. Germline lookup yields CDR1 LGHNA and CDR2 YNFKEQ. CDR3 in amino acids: CASSQDRRDTGELFF. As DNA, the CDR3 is TGTGCCAGCAGCCAAGATCGAAGGGACACCGGGGAGCTGTTTTTT.

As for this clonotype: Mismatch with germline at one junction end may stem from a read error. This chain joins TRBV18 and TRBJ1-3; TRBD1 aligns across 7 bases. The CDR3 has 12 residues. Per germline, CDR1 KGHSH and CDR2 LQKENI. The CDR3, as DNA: TGTGCCAGCTCACCAACCAGACAGGGTGGAGATTTT. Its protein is CASSPTRQGGDF.

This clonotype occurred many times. The CDR3 here is CASSLPGIGYGYTF. In DNA form, the CDR3 reads TGCGCCAGCAGCTTGCCCGGGATTGGCTATGGCTACACCTTC. J is TRBJ1-2 and V is TRBV5-1; D is ambiguous. The germline V and J ends were trimmed by 1 base and 4 bases, with 11 bases remaining between them. Germline V gene data show CDR1 as SGHRS and CDR2 as YFSETQ. The CDR3 sequence is 14 residues long.

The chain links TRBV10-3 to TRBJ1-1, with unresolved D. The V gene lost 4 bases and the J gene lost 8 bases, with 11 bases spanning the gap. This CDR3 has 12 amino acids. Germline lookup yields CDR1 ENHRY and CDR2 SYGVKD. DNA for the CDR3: TGTGCCATCAGTGGAACAGCGGGGGAAGCTTTCTTT. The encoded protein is CAISGTAGEAFF.

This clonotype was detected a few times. CDR3 amino acids: CSVELGTSGYNEQFF. The CDR3 nucleotides read TGCAGCGTTGAACTAGGGACTAGCGGGTACAATGAGCAGTTCTTC. The chain couples TRBV29-1 to TRBJ2-1; 12 nucleotides agree with TRBD2. The CDR3 has 15 amino acids. Losses at the gene ends were 2 bases for V and 4 bases for J; bases not matched to a gene: 3. Germline V CDR1 and CDR2: SQVTM, ANQGSEA.

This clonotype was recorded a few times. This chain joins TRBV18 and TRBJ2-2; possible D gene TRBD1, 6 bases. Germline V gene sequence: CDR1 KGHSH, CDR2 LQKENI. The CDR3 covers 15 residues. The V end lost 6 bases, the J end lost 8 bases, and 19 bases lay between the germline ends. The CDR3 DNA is TGTGCCAGCTCCGAAAGGACAGCCACGGCAGGGGAGCTGTTTTTT. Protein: CASSERTATAGELFF.

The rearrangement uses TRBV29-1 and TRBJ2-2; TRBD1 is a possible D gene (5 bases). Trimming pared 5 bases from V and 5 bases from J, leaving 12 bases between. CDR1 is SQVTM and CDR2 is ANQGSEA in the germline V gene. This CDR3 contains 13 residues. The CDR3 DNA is TGCAGCGTTCGTCGCAGGGATACCGGGGAGCTGTTTTTT. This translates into CSVRRRDTGELFF.

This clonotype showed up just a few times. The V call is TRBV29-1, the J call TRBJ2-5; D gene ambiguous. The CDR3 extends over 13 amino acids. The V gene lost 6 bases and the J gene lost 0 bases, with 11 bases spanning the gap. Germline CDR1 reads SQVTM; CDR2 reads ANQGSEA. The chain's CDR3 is CSVFSEYQETQYF. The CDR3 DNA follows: TGCAGCGTCTTCTCGGAGTACCAAGAGACCCAGTACTTC.

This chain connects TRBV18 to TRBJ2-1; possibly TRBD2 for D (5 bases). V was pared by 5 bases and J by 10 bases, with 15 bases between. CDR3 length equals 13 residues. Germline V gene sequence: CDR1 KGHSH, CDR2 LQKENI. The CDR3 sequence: CASSTDFLGEQFF. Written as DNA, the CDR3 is TGTGCCAGCTCAACGGACTTCCTCGGGGAGCAGTTCTTC.

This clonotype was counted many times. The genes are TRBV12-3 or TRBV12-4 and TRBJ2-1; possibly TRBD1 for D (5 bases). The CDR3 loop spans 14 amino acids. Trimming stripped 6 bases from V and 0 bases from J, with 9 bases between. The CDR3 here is CASRGPDSYNEQFF. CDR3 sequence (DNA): TGTGCCAGCAGGGGGCCCGACTCCTACAATGAGCAGTTCTTC.

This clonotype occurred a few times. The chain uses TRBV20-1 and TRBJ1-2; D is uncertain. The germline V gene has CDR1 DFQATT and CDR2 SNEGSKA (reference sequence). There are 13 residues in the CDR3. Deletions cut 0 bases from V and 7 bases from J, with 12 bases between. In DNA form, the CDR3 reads TGCAGTGCTAGAGACCCGTCGGGCCCTGGCTACACCTTC. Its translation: CSARDPSGPGYTF.

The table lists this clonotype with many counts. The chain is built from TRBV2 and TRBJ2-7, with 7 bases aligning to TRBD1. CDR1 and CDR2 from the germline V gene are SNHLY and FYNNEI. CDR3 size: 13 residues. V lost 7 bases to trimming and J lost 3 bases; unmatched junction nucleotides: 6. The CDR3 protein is CASTGQDVYEQYF. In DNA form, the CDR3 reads TGTGCCAGCACCGGACAGGATGTCTACGAGCAGTACTTC.

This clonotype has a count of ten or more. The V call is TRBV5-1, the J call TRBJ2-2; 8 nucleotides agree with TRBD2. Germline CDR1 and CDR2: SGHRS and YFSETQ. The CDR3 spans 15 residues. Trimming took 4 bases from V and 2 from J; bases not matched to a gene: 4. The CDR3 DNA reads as TGCGCCAGCAGCCTAGCGGGCTCCAACACCGGGGAGCTGTTTTTT. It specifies CASSLAGSNTGELFF.

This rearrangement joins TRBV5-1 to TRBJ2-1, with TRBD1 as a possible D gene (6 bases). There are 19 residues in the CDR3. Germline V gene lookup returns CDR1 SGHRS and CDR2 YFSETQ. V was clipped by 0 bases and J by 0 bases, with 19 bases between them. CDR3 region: CASSLEDSSLLSSYNEQFF. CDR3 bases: TGCGCCAGCAGCTTGGAGGACAGCTCCTTATTAAGCTCCTACAATGAGCAGTTCTTC. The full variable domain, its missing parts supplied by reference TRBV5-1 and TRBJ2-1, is KAGVTQTPRYLIKTRGQQVTLSCSPISGHRSVSWYQQTPGQGLQFLFEYFSETQRNKGNFPGRFSGRQFSNSRSEMNVSTLELGDSALYLCASSLEDSSLLSSYNEQFFGPGTRLTVL.

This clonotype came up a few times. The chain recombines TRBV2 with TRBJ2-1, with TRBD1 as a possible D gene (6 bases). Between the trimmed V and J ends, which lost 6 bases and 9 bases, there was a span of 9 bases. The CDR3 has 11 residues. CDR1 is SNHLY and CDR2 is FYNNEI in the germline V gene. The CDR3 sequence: CASRQGAEQFF. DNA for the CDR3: TGTGCCAGCAGACAGGGAGCTGAGCAGTTCTTC.

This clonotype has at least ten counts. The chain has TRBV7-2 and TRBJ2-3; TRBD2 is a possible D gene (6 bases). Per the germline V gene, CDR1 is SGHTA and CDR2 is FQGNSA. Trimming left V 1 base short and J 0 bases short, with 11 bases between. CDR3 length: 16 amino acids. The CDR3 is CASSLEGLRSTDTQYF. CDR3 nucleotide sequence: TGTGCCAGCAGCTTAGAAGGACTAAGAAGCACAGATACGCAGTATTTT.

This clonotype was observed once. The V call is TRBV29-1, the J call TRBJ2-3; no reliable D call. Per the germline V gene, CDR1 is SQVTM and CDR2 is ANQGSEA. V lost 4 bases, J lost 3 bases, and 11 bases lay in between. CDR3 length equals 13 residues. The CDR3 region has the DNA TGCAGCGTTGCTGGGCTACGGACAGATACGCAGTATTTT. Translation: CSVAGLRTDTQYF.

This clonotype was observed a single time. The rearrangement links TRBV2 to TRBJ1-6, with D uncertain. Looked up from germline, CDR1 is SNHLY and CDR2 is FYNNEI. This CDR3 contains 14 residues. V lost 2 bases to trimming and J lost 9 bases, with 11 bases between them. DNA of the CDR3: TGTGCCAGCAGTGAAACGGGTCTAGGTTCACCCCTCCACTTT. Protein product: CASSETGLGSPLHF.

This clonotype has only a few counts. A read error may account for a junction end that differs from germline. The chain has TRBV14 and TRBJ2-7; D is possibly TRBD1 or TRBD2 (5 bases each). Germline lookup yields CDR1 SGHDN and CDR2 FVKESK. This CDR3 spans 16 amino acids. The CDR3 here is CASSQDIGTLSHEQYF. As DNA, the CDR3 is TGTGCCAGCAGCCAAGATATCGGGACGCTCTCCCACGAGCAGTACTTC.

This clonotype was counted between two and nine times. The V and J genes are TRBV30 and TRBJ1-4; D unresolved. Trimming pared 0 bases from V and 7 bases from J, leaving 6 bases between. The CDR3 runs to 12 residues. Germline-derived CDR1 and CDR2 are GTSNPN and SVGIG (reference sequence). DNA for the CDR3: TGTGCCTGGAGTGTACATGGTGAAAAACTGTTTTTT. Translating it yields CAWSVHGEKLFF.

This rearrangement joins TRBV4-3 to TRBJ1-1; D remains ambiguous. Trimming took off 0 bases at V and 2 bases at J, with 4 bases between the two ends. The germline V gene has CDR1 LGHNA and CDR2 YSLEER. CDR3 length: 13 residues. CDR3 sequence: CASSQEHNTEAFF. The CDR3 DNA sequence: TGCGCCAGCAGCCAAGAACATAACACTGAAGCTTTCTTT.

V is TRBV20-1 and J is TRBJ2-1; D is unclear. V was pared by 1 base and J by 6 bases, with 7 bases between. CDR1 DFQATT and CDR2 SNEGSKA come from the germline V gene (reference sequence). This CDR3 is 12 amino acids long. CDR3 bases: TGCAGTGCTAGAGTCGATATCAATGAGCAGTTCTTC. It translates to CSARVDINEQFF.

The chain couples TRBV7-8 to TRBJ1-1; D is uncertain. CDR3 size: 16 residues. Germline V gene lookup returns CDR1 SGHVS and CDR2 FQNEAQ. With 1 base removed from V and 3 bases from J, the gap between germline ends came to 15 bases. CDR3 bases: TGTGCCAGCAGCTTAGGCGGAGGGCGGGTGGACACTGAAGCTTTCTTT. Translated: CASSLGGGRVDTEAFF.

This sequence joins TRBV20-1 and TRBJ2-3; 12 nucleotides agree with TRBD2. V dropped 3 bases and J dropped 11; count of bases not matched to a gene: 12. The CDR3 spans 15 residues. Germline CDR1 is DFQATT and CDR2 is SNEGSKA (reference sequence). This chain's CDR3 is CSASITSGRILKQYF. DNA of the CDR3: TGCAGTGCTAGCATCACTAGCGGGAGGATTTTGAAGCAGTATTTT.

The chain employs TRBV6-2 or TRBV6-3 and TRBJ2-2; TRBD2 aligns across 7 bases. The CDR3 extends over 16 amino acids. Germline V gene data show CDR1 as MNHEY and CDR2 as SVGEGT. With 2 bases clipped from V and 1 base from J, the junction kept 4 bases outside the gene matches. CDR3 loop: CASSYKASGNTGELFF. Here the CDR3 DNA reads TGTGCCAGCAGTTACAAGGCTAGCGGGAACACCGGGGAGCTGTTTTTT.

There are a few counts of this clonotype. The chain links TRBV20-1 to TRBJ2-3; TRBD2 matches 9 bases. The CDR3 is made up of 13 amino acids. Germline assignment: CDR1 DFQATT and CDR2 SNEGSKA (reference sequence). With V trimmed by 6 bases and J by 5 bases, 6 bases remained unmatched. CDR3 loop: CSALISGGDTQYF. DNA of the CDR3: TGCAGTGCCCTCATTAGCGGGGGAGATACGCAGTATTTT.

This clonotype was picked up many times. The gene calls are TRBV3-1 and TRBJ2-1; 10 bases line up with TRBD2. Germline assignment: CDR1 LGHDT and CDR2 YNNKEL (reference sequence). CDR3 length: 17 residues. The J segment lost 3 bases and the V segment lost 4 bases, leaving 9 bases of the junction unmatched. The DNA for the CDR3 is TGTGCCAGCAGCCGTCCCCCTAGCGGGGGCCGCTACAATGAGCAGTTCTTC. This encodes CASSRPPSGGRYNEQFF.